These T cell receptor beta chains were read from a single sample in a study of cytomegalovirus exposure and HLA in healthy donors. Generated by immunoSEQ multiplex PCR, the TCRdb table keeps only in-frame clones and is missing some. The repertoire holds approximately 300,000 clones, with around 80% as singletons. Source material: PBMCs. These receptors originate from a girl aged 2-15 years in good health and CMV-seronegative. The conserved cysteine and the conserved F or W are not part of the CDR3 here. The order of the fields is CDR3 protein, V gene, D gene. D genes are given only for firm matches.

CDR3: ATSEGGNQPQH
V: TRBV4-1
D: .

CDR3: AWSPAGAFYNEQF
V: TRBV30
D: TRBD2

CDR3: ASSHRDGNEQY
V: TRBV14
D: .

CDR3: ASSDSSSEAF
V: TRBV6-5
D: .

CDR3: ASSWGGREDEQY
V: TRBV7-3
D: TRBD2

CDR3: ASSTAGDRGFYEQY
V: TRBV7-6
D: TRBD1

CDR3: ASGGSGTGEVELF
V: TRBV19
D: TRBD1

CDR3: ASSSPGQGNGGYEQY
V: TRBV28
D: TRBD1

CDR3: ASSATDMNTEAF
V: TRBV2
D: .

CDR3: ASSPGKLF
V: TRBV23-1
D: .

CDR3: ASTQPGLNTEAF
V: TRBV19
D: .

CDR3: ASSLPGLAGTDTQY
V: TRBV5-1
D: TRBD2

CDR3: ASSQDQAGGSNQPQH
V: TRBV4-1
D: TRBD1

CDR3: ASSPQPGQGSYEQY
V: TRBV4-1
D: TRBD1

CDR3: ASSEERGNQPQH
V: TRBV6-1
D: .

CDR3: ASSLDLHSGNTIY
V: TRBV6-5
D: .

CDR3: ASSQDPAGMYEQY
V: TRBV4-1
D: .

CDR3: ASSYAVKDSFYGYT
V: TRBV6-6
D: .

CDR3: ASSEGGGEYYEQY
V: TRBV6-1
D: TRBD2

CDR3: ASSPGQASTNEKLF
V: TRBV5-1
D: TRBD1

CDR3: ASSSQGGRNTGELF
V: TRBV7-3
D: .

CDR3: ASSLRLAGVLDTQY
V: TRBV5-1
D: TRBD2

CDR3: ASSSLSGQSTDTQY
V: TRBV5-1
D: .

CDR3: ASSLRTVKGDSPLH
V: TRBV27
D: .

CDR3: ASSIDGGPYEQY
V: TRBV19
D: .

CDR3: ASSLDRGLQPQH
V: TRBV5-6
D: TRBD1

CDR3: ASSSGQGSNNSPLH
V: TRBV7-6
D: TRBD1

CDR3: ASSPTSGPRGTQY
V: TRBV5-6
D: TRBD2

CDR3: ASSPIDRGNTEAF
V: TRBV27
D: TRBD1

CDR3: ASSEGGTARSEQY
V: TRBV25-1
D: .

CDR3: ASSAGTPGPYEQY
V: TRBV5-1
D: .

CDR3: ASSSGTSGPYEQY
V: TRBV28
D: TRBD2

CDR3: ASSLASNYEQY
V: TRBV5-1
D: .

CDR3: ASSLIPQPYGYT
V: TRBV7-9
D: .

CDR3: ASSSRQPTNEKLF
V: TRBV28
D: .

CDR3: ASSFPGYTSYEQY
V: TRBV28
D: .

CDR3: ASSPGTALVQETQY
V: TRBV5-8
D: TRBD1

CDR3: ASSVEGQGNTEAF
V: TRBV9
D: TRBD1

CDR3: ASSQLAEQGYEQY
V: TRBV4-1
D: .

CDR3: ASSPLAGRVYNEQF
V: TRBV2
D: TRBD2

CDR3: ASSYEGRELETQY
V: TRBV6-5
D: .

CDR3: ASSLAIGLRDSVNEQF
V: TRBV7-6
D: TRBD1

CDR3: SSSLGRMDSLANYGYT
V: TRBV7-9
D: .

CDR3: ASSPTPQGRKQY
V: TRBV28
D: .

CDR3: ASRRGQGSLNEKLF
V: TRBV23-1
D: .

CDR3: ASTPGLYYGYT
V: TRBV19
D: .

CDR3: AISPQGLTSYEQY
V: TRBV10-3
D: .

CDR3: ASSLRGGGTGELF
V: TRBV13
D: .

CDR3: ATTGQSGNTIY
V: TRBV28
D: TRBD1

CDR3: ASSTTSGGQPFTDTQY
V: TRBV19
D: TRBD2